This TCR beta chain was captured in a study of blood T cell repertoires in COVID-19. The repertoire was sequenced with immunoSEQ multiplex PCR; TCRdb's copy has only in-frame clones and lacks some. The sample yields some 75,000 clones, around nine tenths seen once. The ends lost 2 bases at V and 3 bases at J; junction bases unmatched: 1. This CDR3 is 14 amino acids long. The V gene's germline CDR1 is SGHTA and CDR2 FQGNSA. Material: peripheral blood. The chain is built from TRBV7-2 and TRBJ2-5; 9 nucleotides agree with TRBD2. This sequence was found in a man older than 75 with COVID-19, enrolled during active disease. CDR3 coding DNA: TGTGCCAGCAGCTTACTAGCGGGGAAAGAGACCCAGTACTTC. Encoded protein: CASSLLAGKETQYF.